This TCR beta chain appears in the sequencing data of a study of blood T cell repertoires in COVID-19. The CDR3 consists of 16 residues. With V trimmed by 4 bases and J by 6 bases, 12 bases remained unmatched. Per germline, CDR1 SGDLS and CDR2 YYNGEE. Here immunoSEQ multiplex PCR was the method, and the copy in TCRdb shows in-frame clones only, minus some. The sample lists under 75,000 clones; around 83% were seen once. The sequenced sample consisted of peripheral blood. The chain is built from TRBV9 and TRBJ2-2, with TRBD2 matching 7 bases. The sequence derives from a human donor in a cohort sampled during active COVID-19. The CDR3 bases are TGTGCCAGCAGCCCCCCCCAGGGCGGGAGCGCCGGGGAGCTGTTTTTT. This codes for CASSPPQGGSAGELFF.